This section outlines one T cell receptor beta chain sequence together with its context. The data derive from a study of blood T cell repertoires in COVID-19. Assignments of participants to cohorts depended upon their own reported clinical history. This CDR3 is 13 amino acids long. From germline, CDR1 is KGHDR and CDR2 SFDVKD. Trimming took off 2 bases at V and 3 bases at J, with 6 bases between the two ends. Original processing methods: From reference gene primer amplification, estimates of nucleated cell counts were derived. Sequenced by immunoSEQ multiplex PCR; TCRdb stores in-frame clones only, minus some. The DNA was the basis for D and trimming; V, J and clone size are from that table. The repertoire consists of approximately 200,000 clones, with roughly 91% occurring once and the leading ten covering 7.2%.

The sequence was obtained from a young man in a cohort exposed to, infected with or recovered from COVID-19 (not recorded which). Material: PBMCs or T cells enriched from blood (not recorded which). V usage is TRBV24-1 and J usage is TRBJ2-5; D is perhaps TRBD2 (6 bases). The CDR3 DNA reads TGTGCCACCAGTGATTCGGGGGAAGAGACCCAGTACTTC. Residues: CATSDSGEETQYF.